This T cell receptor beta chain was observed in a study of OX40 agonist ivuxolimab in advanced cancers. Study details: The diagnoses of dose-escalation patients were hepatocellular carcinoma, melanoma, renal cell or head and neck cancer. With a range of roughly 20 to 85, age averaged roughly 60 years, and approximately 83% were male. Whole-study results and caveats: Partly responding patients at 0.1-3.0 mg/kg showed some of the smallest clonal expansion.

This CDR3 is built from 13 residues. Germline V gene sequence: CDR1 GTSNPN, CDR2 SVGIG (reference sequence). V was clipped by 5 bases and J by 5 bases; unmatched bases: 6. TCRdb's copy holds only in-frame clones and misses some; the assay was immunoSEQ multiplex PCR. The top ten clones hold less than 7% of a sample with under 55,000 clones, roughly 90% of them seen once. With autoimmune disease history or systemic immunosuppression, patients were excluded. This clone has more than one count but fewer than ten. What it binds is unknown. Sequenced here: CD4+ or CD8+ T cells sorted from blood, sampled in a trial of the OX40 agonist ivuxolimab. The chain employs TRBV30 and TRBJ1-5; 7 positions match TRBD1. The clonotype originates from an adult with an advanced solid tumor such as melanoma, head and neck, liver or kidney cancer. CDR3 region: CAWAQGGDQPQHF. The CDR3 DNA reads as TGTGCCTGGGCCCAGGGGGGTGATCAGCCCCAGCATTTT. The full variable domain, with the rest looked up from reference TRBV30 and TRBJ1-5, is SQTIHQWPATLVQPVGSPLSLECTVEGTSNPNLYWYRQAAGRGLQLLFYSVGIGQISSEVPQNLSASRPQDRQFILSSKKLLLSDSGFYLCAWAQGGDQPQHFGDGTRLSIL.